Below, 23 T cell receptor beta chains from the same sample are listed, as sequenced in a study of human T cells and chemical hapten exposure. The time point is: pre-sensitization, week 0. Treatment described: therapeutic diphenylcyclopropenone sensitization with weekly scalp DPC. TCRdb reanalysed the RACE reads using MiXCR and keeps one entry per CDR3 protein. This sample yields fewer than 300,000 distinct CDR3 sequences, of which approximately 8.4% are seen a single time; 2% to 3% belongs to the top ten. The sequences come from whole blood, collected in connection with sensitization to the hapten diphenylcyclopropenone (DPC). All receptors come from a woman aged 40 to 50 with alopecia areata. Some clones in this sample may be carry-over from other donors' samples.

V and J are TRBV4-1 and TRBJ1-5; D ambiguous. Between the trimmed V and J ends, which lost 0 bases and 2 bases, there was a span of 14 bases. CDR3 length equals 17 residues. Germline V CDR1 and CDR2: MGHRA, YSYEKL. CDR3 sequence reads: CASSQDSAGKGNQPQHF. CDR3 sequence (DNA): TGCGCCAGCAGCCAAGATTCGGCGGGGAAGGGCAATCAGCCCCAGCATTTT.

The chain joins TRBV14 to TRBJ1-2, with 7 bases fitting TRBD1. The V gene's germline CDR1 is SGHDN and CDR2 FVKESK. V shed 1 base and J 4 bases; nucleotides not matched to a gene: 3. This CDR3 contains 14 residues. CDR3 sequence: CASSQVGGAYGYTF. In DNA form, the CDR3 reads TGTGCCAGCAGCCAAGTAGGGGGCGCCTATGGCTACACCTTC.

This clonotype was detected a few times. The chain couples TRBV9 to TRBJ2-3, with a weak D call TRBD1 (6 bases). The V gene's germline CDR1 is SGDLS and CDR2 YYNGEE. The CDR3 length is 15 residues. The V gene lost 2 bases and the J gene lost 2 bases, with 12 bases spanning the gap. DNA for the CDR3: TGTGCCAGCAGCGTCTCCTCAGGGGCCACAGATACGCAGTATTTT. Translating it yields CASSVSSGATDTQYF. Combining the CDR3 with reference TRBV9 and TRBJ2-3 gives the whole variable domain DSGVTQTPKHLITATGQRVTLRCSPRSGDLSVYWYQQSLDQGLQFLIQYYNGEERAKGNILERFSAQQFPDLHSELNLSSLELGDSALYFCASSVSSGATDTQYFGPGTRLTVL.

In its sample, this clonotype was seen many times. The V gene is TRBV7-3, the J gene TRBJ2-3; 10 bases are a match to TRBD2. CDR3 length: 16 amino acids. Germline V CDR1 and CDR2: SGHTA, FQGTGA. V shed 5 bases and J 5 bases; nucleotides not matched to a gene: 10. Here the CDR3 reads CASSQGIAGGEDTQYF. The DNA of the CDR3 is TGTGCCAGCAGCCAAGGAATAGCGGGAGGTGAAGATACGCAGTATTTT. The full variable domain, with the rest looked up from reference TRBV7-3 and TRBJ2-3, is GAGVSQTPSNKVTEKGKYVELRCDPISGHTALYWYRQSLGQGPEFLIYFQGTGAADDSGLPNDRFFAVRPEGSVSTLKIQRTERGDSAVYLCASSQGIAGGEDTQYFGPGTRLTVL.

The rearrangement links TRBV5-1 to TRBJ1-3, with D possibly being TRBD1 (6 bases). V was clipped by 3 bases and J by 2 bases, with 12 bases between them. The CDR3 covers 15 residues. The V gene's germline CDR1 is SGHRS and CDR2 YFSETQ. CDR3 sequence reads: CASSSEGGPGNTIYF. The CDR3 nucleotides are TGCGCCAGCAGCTCCGAGGGGGGGCCTGGAAACACCATATATTTT.

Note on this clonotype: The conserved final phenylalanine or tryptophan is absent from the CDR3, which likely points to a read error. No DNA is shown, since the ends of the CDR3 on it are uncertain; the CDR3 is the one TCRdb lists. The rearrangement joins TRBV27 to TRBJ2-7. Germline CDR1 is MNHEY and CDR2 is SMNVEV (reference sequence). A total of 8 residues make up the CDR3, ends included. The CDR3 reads CASNHDNP.

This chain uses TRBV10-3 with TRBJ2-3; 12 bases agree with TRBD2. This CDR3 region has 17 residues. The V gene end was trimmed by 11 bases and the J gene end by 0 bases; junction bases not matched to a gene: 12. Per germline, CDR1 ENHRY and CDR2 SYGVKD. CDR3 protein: CAAGAGTSGSSTDTQYF. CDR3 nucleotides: TGTGCCGCAGGAGCCGGGACTAGCGGGTCTAGCACAGATACGCAGTATTTT.

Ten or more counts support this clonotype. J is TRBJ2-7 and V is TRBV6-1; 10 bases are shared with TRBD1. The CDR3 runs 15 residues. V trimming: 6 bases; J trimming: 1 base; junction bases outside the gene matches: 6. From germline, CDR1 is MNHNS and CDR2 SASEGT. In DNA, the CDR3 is TGTGCCAGCAGAGAGACGGGACAGGGGTCCTACGAGCAGTACTTC. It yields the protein CASRETGQGSYEQYF.

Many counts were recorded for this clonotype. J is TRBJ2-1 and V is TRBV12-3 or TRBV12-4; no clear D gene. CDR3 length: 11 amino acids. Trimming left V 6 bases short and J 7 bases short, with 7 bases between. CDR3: CASSKINEQFF. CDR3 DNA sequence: TGTGCCAGCAGCAAGATAAATGAGCAGTTCTTC.

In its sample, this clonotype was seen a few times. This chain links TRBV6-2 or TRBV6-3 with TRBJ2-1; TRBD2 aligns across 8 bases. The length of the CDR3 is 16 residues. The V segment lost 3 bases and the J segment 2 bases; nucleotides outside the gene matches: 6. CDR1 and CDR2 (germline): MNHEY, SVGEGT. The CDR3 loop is CASSYFSGDTYNEQFF. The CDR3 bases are TGTGCCAGCAGTTATTTTAGCGGGGATACCTACAATGAGCAGTTCTTC.

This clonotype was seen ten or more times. The CDR3 reads CASSTPQTYGYTF. The CDR3 DNA reads TGTGCCAGCAGCACACCACAGACCTATGGCTACACCTTC. The rearrangement links TRBV5-8 to TRBJ1-2; D gene ambiguous. The ends were cut back, 4 bases at V and 4 bases at J, with 11 bases in the middle. The germline CDR1 and CDR2 sequences are SGHTS and YDEGEE. This CDR3 contains 13 residues.

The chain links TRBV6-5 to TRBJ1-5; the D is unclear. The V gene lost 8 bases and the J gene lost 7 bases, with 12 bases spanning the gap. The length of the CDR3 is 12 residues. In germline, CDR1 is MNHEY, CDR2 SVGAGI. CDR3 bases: TGTGCCAGCGGTCGGACGGGGCAGCCCCAGCATTTT. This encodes CASGRTGQPQHF.

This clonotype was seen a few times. In nucleotides, the CDR3 is TGTGCCATCAGGGGGACTAGCCCAACCGGGGAGCTGTTTTTT. Its protein product is CAIRGTSPTGELFF. The V call is TRBV10-3, the J call TRBJ2-2, with TRBD2 matching over 9 bases. Germline V gene lookup returns CDR1 ENHRY and CDR2 SYGVKD. J lost 5 bases, V lost 6 bases, and 4 bases had no gene match. The CDR3 is made up of 14 amino acids.

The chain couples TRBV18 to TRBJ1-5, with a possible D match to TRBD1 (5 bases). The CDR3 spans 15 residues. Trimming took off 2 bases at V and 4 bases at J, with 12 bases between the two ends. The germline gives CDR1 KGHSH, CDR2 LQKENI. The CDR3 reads CASSPGARGNQPQHF. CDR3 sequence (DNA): TGTGCCAGCTCACCAGGGGCGCGGGGGAATCAGCCCCAGCATTTT.

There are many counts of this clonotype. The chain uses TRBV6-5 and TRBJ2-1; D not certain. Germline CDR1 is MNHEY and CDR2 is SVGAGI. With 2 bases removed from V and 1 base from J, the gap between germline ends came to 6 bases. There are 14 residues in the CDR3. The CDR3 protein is CASSYAGSYNEQFF. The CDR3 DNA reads TGTGCCAGCAGTTACGCAGGATCCTACAATGAGCAGTTCTTC.

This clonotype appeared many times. In DNA form, the CDR3 reads TGTGCCAGCAGCGTAGCGGGGGACACAGATACGCAGTATTTT. Residues: CASSVAGDTDTQYF. The gene calls are TRBV9 and TRBJ2-3; perhaps TRBD2 as D (6 bases). Trimming shortened V by 0 bases and J by 2 bases, and 7 bases separated the two germline ends. This CDR3 is 14 amino acids long. CDR1 is SGDLS, CDR2 YYNGEE, per germline. Looking up the rest from reference TRBV9 and TRBJ2-3 gives the full variable domain: DSGVTQTPKHLITATGQRVTLRCSPRSGDLSVYWYQQSLDQGLQFLIQYYNGEERAKGNILERFSAQQFPDLHSELNLSSLELGDSALYFCASSVAGDTDTQYFGPGTRLTVL.

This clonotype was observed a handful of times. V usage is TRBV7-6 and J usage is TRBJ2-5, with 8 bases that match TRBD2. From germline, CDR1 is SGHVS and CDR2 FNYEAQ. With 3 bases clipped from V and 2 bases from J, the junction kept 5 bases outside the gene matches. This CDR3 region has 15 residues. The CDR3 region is CASSLGSGTQETQYF. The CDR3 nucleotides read TGTGCCAGCAGCTTGGGTAGCGGGACGCAAGAGACCCAGTACTTC.

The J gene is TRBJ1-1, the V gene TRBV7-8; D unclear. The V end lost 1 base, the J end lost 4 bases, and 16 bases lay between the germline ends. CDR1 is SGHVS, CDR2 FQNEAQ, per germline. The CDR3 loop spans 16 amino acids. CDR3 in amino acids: CASSLGGRARGTEAFF. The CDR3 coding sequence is TGTGCCAGCAGCTTAGGAGGGAGGGCGCGGGGCACTGAAGCTTTCTTT.

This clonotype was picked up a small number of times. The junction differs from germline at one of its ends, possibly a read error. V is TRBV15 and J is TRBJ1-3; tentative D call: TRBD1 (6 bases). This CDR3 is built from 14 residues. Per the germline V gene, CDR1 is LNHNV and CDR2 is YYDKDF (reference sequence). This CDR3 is CATSREFGLDRPVF. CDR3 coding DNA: TGTGCCACCAGCAGAGAATTCGGCCTCGACAGGCCTGTGTTT.

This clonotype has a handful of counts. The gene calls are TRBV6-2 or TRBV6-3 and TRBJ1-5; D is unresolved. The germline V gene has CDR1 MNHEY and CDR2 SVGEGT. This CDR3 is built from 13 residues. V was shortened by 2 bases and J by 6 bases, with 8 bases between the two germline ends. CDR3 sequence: CASSYGRGQPQHF. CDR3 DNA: TGTGCCAGCAGTTACGGTCGGGGTCAGCCCCAGCATTTT.

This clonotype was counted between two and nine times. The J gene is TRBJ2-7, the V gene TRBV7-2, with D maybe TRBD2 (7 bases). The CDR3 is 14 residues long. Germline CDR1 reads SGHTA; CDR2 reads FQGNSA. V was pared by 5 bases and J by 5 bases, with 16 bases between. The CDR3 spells CASSQGTMAHEQYF. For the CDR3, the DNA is TGTGCCAGCAGCCAGGGGACTATGGCGCACGAGCAGTACTTC.

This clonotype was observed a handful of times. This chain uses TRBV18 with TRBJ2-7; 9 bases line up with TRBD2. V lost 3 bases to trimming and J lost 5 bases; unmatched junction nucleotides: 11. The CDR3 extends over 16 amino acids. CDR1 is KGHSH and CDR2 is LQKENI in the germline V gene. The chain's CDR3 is CASSPSAGGPVDEQYF. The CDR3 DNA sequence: TGTGCCAGCTCACCCTCTGCGGGAGGGCCCGTAGACGAGCAGTACTTC.

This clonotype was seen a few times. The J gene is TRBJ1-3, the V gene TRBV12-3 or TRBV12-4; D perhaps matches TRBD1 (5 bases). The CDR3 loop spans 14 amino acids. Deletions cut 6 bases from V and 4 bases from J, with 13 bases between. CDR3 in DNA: TGTGCCAGCAGACCCCAGGGCGGAGGAAACACCATATATTTT. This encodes CASRPQGGGNTIYF.